A single sample gave rise to the 21 T cell receptor beta chains below, sequenced in a study of preoperative IRX-2 immunotherapy in early breast cancer. Treatment meaning: preoperative locoregional IRX-2 cytokine immunotherapy. Assay used: immunoSEQ multiplex PCR; TCRdb lists only in-frame clones, some missing. The profile shows 35,000 to 40,000 clones, roughly four fifths of them singletons. The sample consisted of lymph node tissue, taken after IRX-2 immunotherapy. Receptors were obtained from a human donor with breast cancer.

The chain uses TRBV11-3 and TRBJ1-2; the match to TRBD1 covers 8 bases. Trimming cost V 5 bases and J 8 bases; bases outside gene matches: 13. Looked up from germline, CDR1 is SGHNT and CDR2 is YENEEA. There are 15 residues in the CDR3. Here the CDR3 reads CASSAGNRGGEGYTF. The CDR3 DNA follows: TGTGCCAGCAGCGCCGGAAACAGGGGGGGAGAGGGCTACACCTTC.

The chain employs TRBV7-6 and TRBJ1-4; 7 bases align to TRBD1. The J segment lost 6 bases and the V segment lost 3 bases, leaving 4 bases of the junction unmatched. The CDR3 consists of 14 residues. CDR1 and CDR2 from the germline V gene are SGHVS and FNYEAQ. This CDR3 reads CASSLRQGDEKLFF. The CDR3 DNA reads TGTGCCAGCAGCTTGAGGCAGGGGGATGAAAAACTGTTTTTT.

This rearrangement joins TRBV18 to TRBJ1-3, with 8 bases fitting TRBD1. The CDR3 contains 16 residues. The V gene end was trimmed by 4 bases and the J gene end by 2 bases; junction bases not matched to a gene: 7. Germline values: CDR1 KGHSH, CDR2 LQKENI. The CDR3 is CASSLDRVRPGNTIYF. The CDR3 DNA follows: TGTGCCAGCTCACTGGACAGGGTCAGGCCTGGAAACACCATATATTTT.

The J gene is TRBJ1-4, the V gene TRBV6-8; D is ambiguous. The CDR3 is 16 residues long. Germline-derived CDR1 and CDR2 are MNHGY and SAAAGT. V was pared by 6 bases and J by 3 bases, with 17 bases between. CDR3 bases: TGTGCCAGCAGCCCAGTCCTCAGCGGTTCTAATGAAAAACTGTTTTTT. Translating it yields CASSPVLSGSNEKLFF.

The gene calls are TRBV6-8 and TRBJ2-3; 9 bases match TRBD1. The junction had 7 bases not matched to a gene; V was cut back by 6 bases and J by 0 bases. CDR1 and CDR2 from the germline V gene are MNHGY and SAAAGT. The CDR3 totals 16 residues. The CDR3 DNA follows: TGTGCCAGCAGCGTGGACAGGGGCCTTAGCACAGATACGCAGTATTTT. The encoded protein is CASSVDRGLSTDTQYF.

The V and J genes are TRBV7-4 and TRBJ2-1; D is ambiguous. V lost 2 bases to trimming and J lost 9 bases, with 11 bases between them. The CDR3 length is 13 residues. Per the germline V gene, CDR1 is SGHVT and CDR2 is SQSDAQ. The DNA of the CDR3 is TGTGCCAGCAGCTTACTCGAGGTTCCTGAGCAGTTCTTC. This translates into CASSLLEVPEQFF.

Only one count was recorded for this clone. The chain couples TRBV6-8 to TRBJ2-7; D is uncertain. V was trimmed by 8 bases and J by 2 bases, leaving 13 bases between them. The CDR3 covers 13 residues. The germline CDR1 and CDR2 sequences are MNHGY and SAAAGT. The CDR3 bases are TGTGCCAGCTCGGTCGGGCAGACCTACGAGCAGTACTTC. Translating it yields CASSVGQTYEQYF.

This clone was detected only once. The J gene is TRBJ1-1, the V gene TRBV29-1; TRBD1 is a possible D gene (6 bases). The CDR3 is 14 amino acids. Trimming took 3 bases from V and 1 from J, leaving 12 bases between them. Germline loops: CDR1 SQVTM, CDR2 ANQGSEA. The CDR3 DNA reads TGCAGCGTTGAGATCTGGGGGCCGAACACTGAAGCTTTCTTT. This codes for CSVEIWGPNTEAFF.

The chain uses TRBV19 and TRBJ1-5; D is ambiguous. Trimming took 2 bases from V and 3 from J, leaving 14 bases between them. Germline assignment: CDR1 LNHDA and CDR2 SQIVND (reference sequence). CDR3 length: 16 amino acids. CDR3: CASSIIGGQPNQPQHF. CDR3 nucleotides: TGTGCCAGTAGTATAATTGGAGGGCAGCCCAATCAGCCCCAGCATTTT.

This rearrangement joins TRBV5-1 to TRBJ1-2; no clear D gene. V was cut by 0 bases and J by 0 bases, with 9 bases left in between. The germline V gene encodes CDR1 SGHRS and CDR2 YFSETQ. There are 15 residues in the CDR3. The CDR3 coding sequence is TGCGCCAGCAGCTTGGTTGAGGGAGCTAACTATGGCTACACCTTC. This codes for CASSLVEGANYGYTF.

The chain couples TRBV6-8 to TRBJ1-5; D gene uncertain. Germline V CDR1 and CDR2: MNHGY, SAAAGT. The CDR3 extends over 13 amino acids. Between the trimmed V and J ends, which lost 10 bases and 4 bases, there was a span of 14 bases. The CDR3 coding sequence is TGTGCCATCAGCGGGATCGAAAATCAGCCCCAGCATTTT. Protein: CAISGIENQPQHF.

The table lists this clone with a count of one. The chain employs TRBV18 and TRBJ1-1; a weak D match, TRBD1 (5 bases). V lost 5 bases, J lost 7 bases, and 20 bases lay in between. This CDR3 region has 15 residues. CDR1 KGHSH and CDR2 LQKENI come from the germline V gene. In nucleotides, the CDR3 is TGTGCCAGCTCAACCCGGGACCGCCGTAAGGGTGAAGCTTTCTTT. Its translation is CASSTRDRRKGEAFF. The whole variable domain, filled in from reference TRBV18 and TRBJ1-1, reads NAGVMQNPRHLVRRRGQEARLRCSPMKGHSHVYWYRQLPEEGLKFMVYLQKENIIDESGMPKERFSAEFPKEGPSILRIQQVVRGDSAAYFCASSTRDRRKGEAFFGQGTRLTVV.

The chain employs TRBV19 and TRBJ2-3; 9 nucleotides line up with TRBD2. J was trimmed by 3 bases and V by 3 bases; bases with no gene match: 1. CDR3 size: 14 residues. Germline lookup yields CDR1 LNHDA and CDR2 SQIVND (reference sequence). CDR3 in DNA: TGTGCCAGTAGTATTGCGGGGGGGACAGATACGCAGTATTTT. This translates into CASSIAGGTDTQYF.

This clone came up a few times. The gene calls are TRBV19 and TRBJ2-1; D perhaps matches TRBD2 (6 bases). The CDR3 spans 14 residues. V shed 5 bases and J shed 5 bases, with 13 bases lying between them. The germline V gene has CDR1 LNHDA and CDR2 SQIVND (reference sequence). CDR3 nucleotides: TGTGCCAGTAGTGCTAGCGCGGGTCACAATGAGCAGTTCTTC. Amino acids: CASSASAGHNEQFF.

This chain joins TRBV11-3 and TRBJ2-3; D is perhaps TRBD1 or TRBD2 (5 bases each). Trimming stripped 4 bases from V and 1 base from J, with 15 bases between. Germline assignment: CDR1 SGHNT and CDR2 YENEEA. CDR3 length: 16 residues. The CDR3 nucleotides are TGTGCCAGCAGCTCGATGCCTCTGGGGGGCACAGATACGCAGTATTTT. This encodes CASSSMPLGGTDTQYF.

The CDR3 region is CASSFGTGILSEQYF. As DNA, the CDR3 is TGTGCCAGCAGCTTTGGGACAGGGATTCTCTCCGAGCAGTACTTC. V is TRBV7-7 and J is TRBJ2-7; TRBD1 aligns across 9 bases. The length of the CDR3 is 15 residues. The germline CDR1 and CDR2 sequences are SSHAT and FNYEAQ (reference sequence). V lost 3 bases and J lost 6; bases outside the gene matches: 9.

This clone has a handful of counts. V is TRBV19 and J is TRBJ2-3; no clear D. With 4 bases removed from V and 0 bases from J, the gap between germline ends came to 5 bases. Per the germline V gene, CDR1 is LNHDA and CDR2 is SQIVND (reference sequence). This CDR3 is 13 amino acids long. CDR3 DNA sequence: TGTGCCAGTAGTAGCCAGAGCACAGATACGCAGTATTTT. Translated: CASSSQSTDTQYF.

The chain joins TRBV19 to TRBJ2-7; 8 bases agree with TRBD2. Looked up from germline, CDR1 is LNHDA and CDR2 is SQIVND (reference sequence). The CDR3 is made up of 14 amino acids. After removal of 4 bases from V and 2 bases from J, the junction contained 4 bases not matched to a gene. The CDR3 spells CASSKAGDPYEQYF. The CDR3 DNA is TGTGCCAGTAGTAAAGCGGGGGACCCCTACGAGCAGTACTTC.

The V call is TRBV10-2, the J call TRBJ1-2, with D uncertain. Trimming removed 5 bases at V and 8 bases at J, with 12 bases between. The CDR3 consists of 12 residues. CDR1 WSHSY and CDR2 SAAADI come from the germline V gene. CDR3 nucleotide sequence: TGCGCCAGCAGTTCCTTACTGGGGGGCTACACCTTC. Translation: CASSSLLGGYTF.

CDR3 in amino acids: CAWSVRRLLSYEQYF. The CDR3 region has the DNA TGTGCCTGGAGTGTAAGGCGTTTGCTATCCTACGAGCAGTACTTC. The chain couples TRBV30 to TRBJ2-7; D unresolved. V lost 0 bases and J lost 1, with 13 bases in between. CDR1 GTSNPN and CDR2 SVGIG come from the germline V gene (reference sequence). CDR3 length equals 15 residues.

This chain joins TRBV28 and TRBJ2-3; D not certain. The V gene's germline CDR1 is MDHEN and CDR2 SYDVKM. Deletions cut 3 bases from V and 0 bases from J, with 7 bases between. This CDR3 comprises 14 residues. CDR3 protein: CASSLDPSTDTQYF. The CDR3 nucleotides read TGTGCCAGCAGTTTGGACCCTAGCACAGATACGCAGTATTTT.